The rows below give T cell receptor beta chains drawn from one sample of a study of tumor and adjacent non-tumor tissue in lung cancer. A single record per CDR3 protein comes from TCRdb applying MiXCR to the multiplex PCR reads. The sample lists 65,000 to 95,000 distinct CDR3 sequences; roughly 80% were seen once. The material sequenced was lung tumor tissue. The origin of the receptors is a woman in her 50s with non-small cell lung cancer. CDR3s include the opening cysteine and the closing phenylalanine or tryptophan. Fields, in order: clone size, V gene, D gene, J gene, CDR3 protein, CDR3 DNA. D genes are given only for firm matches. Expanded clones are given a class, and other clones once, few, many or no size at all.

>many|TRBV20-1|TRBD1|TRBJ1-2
CSAEGGDRGPYGYTF
TGCAGTGCCGAGGGGGGGGACAGGGGACCGTATGGCTACACCTTC
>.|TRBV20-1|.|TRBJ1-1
CSANGHGEHTEAFF
TGTAGTGCTAACGGGCACGGGGAGCACACTGAAGCTTTCTTT
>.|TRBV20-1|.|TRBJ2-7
CSVTLARSSYMQYF
TGCAGTGTCACCCTAGCGAGAAGCTCCTACATGCAGTACTTC
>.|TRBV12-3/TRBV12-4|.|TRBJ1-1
CASSFGARRVLNTEAFF
TGTGCCAGTAGTTTCGGTGCGCGTCGGGTCCTGAACACTGAAGCTTTCTTT
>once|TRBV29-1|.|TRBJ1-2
CRGDPLTYGYTF
TGCAGGGGCGATCCCCTAACATATGGCTATACCTTC
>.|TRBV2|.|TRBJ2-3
CASSEEDGTTADTQYF
TGTGCCAGCAGTGAAGAAGATGGAACAACCGCAGATACGCAGTATTTT
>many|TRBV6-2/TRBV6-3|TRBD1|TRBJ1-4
CASSPGTGLNEKLFF
TGTGCCAGCAGCCCCGGGACAGGACTTAATGAAAAACTGTTTTTT
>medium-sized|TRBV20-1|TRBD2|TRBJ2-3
CSASPISGRSTDTQYF
TGCAGTGCTAGCCCAATTAGCGGGAGGAGCACAGATACGCAGTATTTT
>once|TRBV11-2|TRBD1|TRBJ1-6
CASSPGQGHNSLLHF
TGTGCGAGCAGTCCAGGACAGGGTCATAATTCACTCCTCCACTTT
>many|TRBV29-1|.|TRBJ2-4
CSVAFRSGVADIQYF
TGCAGCGTCGCCTTCAGGTCAGGGGTGGCGGACATTCAGTACTTC
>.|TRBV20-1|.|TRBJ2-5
CSAPLGGGRQETQYF
TGCAGTGCTCCGCTGGGAGGGGGTAGACAAGAGACCCAGTACTTC
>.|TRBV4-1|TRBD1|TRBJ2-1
CACSQGQGTHEQLF
TGCGCCTGTAGCCAGGGACAGGGGACGCATGAGCAGTTATTC
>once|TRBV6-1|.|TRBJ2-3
CASLDSPPTDTQYF
TGTGCTAGTTTAGACTCACCTCCCACGGATACGCAGTATTTT
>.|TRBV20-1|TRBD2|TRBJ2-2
CNASPSGISGELFF
TGTAATGCTAGTCCTAGCGGGATTTCCGGGGAGCTGTTTTTT
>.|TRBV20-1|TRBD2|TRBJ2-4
CSARDHPSGSSGDVAKNIQYF
TGCAGTGCTAGAGACCATCCGTCCGGGTCTAGCGGGGACGTAGCCAAAAACATTCAGTACTTT
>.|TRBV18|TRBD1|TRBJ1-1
CASSPPGTVRNTEAFF
TGTGCCAGCTCACCACCTGGGACAGTTAGGAACACTGAAGCTTTCTTT
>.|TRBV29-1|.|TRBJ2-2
CSVLTGELYF
TGCAGCGTACTTACCGGGGAGCTGTATTTC
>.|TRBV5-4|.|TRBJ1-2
CASSGAHGCTF
TGTGCCAGCTCAGGGGCTCATGGCTGCACCTTC
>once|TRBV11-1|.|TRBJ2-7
CASSSSLSSSYNEQYF
TGTGCCAGCAGTTCAAGCCTGTCCAGCTCCTACAATGAGCAGTACTTC
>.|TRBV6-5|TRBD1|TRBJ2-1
CASSYSSGQGYNEQLF
TGTGCCAGCAGCTACTCTTCCGGACAGGGATACAATGAGCAGCTCTTC
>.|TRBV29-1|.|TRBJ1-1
CSVVNTVMNTEAFF
TGCAGCGTTGTAAACACCGTCATGAACACTGAAGCTTTCTTT
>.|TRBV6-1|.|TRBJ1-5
CASARNRGINQPQHF
TGTGCCAGCGCCAGGAATCGCGGAATAAATCAGCCCCAACATTTT
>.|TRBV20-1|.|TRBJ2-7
CRAEREGDWSYEHYF
TGCAGAGCAGAAAGAGAAGGGGACTGGTCCTACGAGCACTACTTC
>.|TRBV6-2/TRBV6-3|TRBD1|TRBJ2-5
CTSRNRGLETKYF
TGTACCAGCAGGAACAGGGGTTTGGAGACCAAGTACTTC
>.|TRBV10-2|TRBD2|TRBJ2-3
CASSEKSGLVGGTHYF
TGCGCCAGCAGTGAGAAGTCGGGACTAGTGGGAGGTACGCATTATTTT
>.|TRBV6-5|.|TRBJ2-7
CASTGRTTVVAYEQYF
TGTGCCAGCACCGGCCGGACTACAGTCGTCGCCTACGAGCAATACTTC
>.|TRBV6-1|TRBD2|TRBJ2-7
CASTILAGSYNEQYF
TGTGCCAGCACAATCCTAGCGGGCTCCTACAATGAGCAGTACTTC
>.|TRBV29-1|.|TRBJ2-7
CSVEFPTQSYEQYF
TGCAGCGTTGAATTTCCAACACAAAGTTACGAGCAGTACTTC
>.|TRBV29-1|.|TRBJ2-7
CSGSHSSEQYF
TGCAGCGGTTCGCACAGCTCCGAACAGTACTTC
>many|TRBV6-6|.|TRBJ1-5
CASSFGTAGNQPQHF
TGTGCCAGCAGTTTCGGGACGGCGGGGAATCAGCCCCAGCATTTT
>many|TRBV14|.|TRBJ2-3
CASSPYQEFPTDTQYF
TGTGCCAGCAGCCCATACCAGGAGTTCCCCACAGATACGCAGTATTTT
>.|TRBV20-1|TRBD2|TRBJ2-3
CSAINPAGDMIDTQYF
TGCAGTGCTATAAATCCAGCGGGAGATATGATAGATACGCAGTATTTT
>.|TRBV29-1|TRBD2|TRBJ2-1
CSAILAGGVNEQFF
TGCAGCGCTATCCTAGCGGGAGGTGTCAATGAGCAGTTCTTC
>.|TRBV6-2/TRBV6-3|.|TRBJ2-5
CVSSGRGDTQYF
TGTGTCAGCAGTGGCAGGGGTGATACCCAGTACTTC
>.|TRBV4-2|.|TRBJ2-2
CASIQDGTGELFF
TGTGCCAGCATCCAAGATGGCACTGGGGAGCTGTTTTTT
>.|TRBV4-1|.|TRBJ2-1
CTSSQEWRGGEFF
TGCACCAGCAGCCAAGAGTGGAGAGGGGGAGAGTTCTTC
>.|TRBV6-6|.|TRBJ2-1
CTSNYFAVMAATFYNDQFF
TGTACCAGCAATTACTTTGCCGTAATGGCAGCTACCTTCTACAATGATCAGTTCTTC
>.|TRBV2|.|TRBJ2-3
CASSEGRGHRDTQYF
TGTGCCAGCAGTGAAGGCAGGGGACATAGAGATACGCAGTATTTT
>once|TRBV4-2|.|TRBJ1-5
CASSQDHDPGKPQHF
TGTGCCAGCAGCCAAGATCACGATCCAGGTAAGCCCCAGCATTTT
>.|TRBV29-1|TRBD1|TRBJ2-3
CTVGQGGDMQYF
TGCACTGTTGGACAGGGTGGTGATATGCAGTATTTT
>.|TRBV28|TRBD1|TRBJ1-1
CANSRSLLGGMNTEAFF
TGTGCCAACAGCCGGAGTTTATTAGGGGGCATGAACACTGAGGCTTTCTTT
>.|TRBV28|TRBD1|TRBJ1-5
CASSLGQGSNQLQHF
TGTGCCAGTAGCCTGGGACAGGGAAGCAATCAGCTCCAGCATTTT
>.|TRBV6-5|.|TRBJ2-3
CASGPGMPDTQYF
TGTGCCAGCGGCCCTGGTATGCCAGATACGCAGTACTTT
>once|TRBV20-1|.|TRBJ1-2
CGARVKANYGYTF
TGCGGTGCTAGAGTTAAAGCTAACTATGGCTACACCTTC
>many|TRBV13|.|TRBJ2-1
CASRPTGGDEQFF
TGTGCCAGCAGACCAACAGGGGGGGATGAGCAGTTCTTC
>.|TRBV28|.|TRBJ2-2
CVSRSGTGELFF
TGTGTCAGCAGATCAGGCACCGGGGAGCTGTTTTTC
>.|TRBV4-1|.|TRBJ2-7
CASSQFTSNMGEQYF
TGCGCCAGCAGCCAATTTACTAGCAACATGGGCGAACAGTACTTC
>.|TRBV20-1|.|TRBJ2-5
CSARPSREETQYF
TGCAGTGCTAGACCGTCCCGGGAAGAGACCCAATACTTC
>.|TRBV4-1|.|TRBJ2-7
CTSSQVRINRATYEQYF
TGCACCAGCAGCCAAGTTCGGATTAACAGGGCTACCTACGAGCAGTACTTC
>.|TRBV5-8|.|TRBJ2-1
CASSLQGMDEQFF
TGTGCCAGCAGCCTCCAGGGAATGGATGAGCAATTCTTC
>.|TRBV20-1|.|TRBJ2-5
CCASISQETHYF
TGCTGTGCTAGTATCTCCCAAGAGACCCACTACTTC
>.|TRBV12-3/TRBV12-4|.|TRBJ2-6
CASALRGSGGANVLTF
TGTGCCAGCGCCCTGAGGGGGAGCGGTGGGGCCAACGTCCTGACTTTC
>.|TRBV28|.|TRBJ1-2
CTSITRGYGYTF
TGTACCAGCATTACAAGGGGTTATGGCTACACCTTC
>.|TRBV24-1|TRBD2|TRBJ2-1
CATSDQTGTSTINEQLF
TGTGCCACCAGTGACCAGACCGGGACTAGTACTATCAATGAGCAGCTCTTC
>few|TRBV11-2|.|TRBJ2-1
CASSLTLLAGEQFF
TGTGCCAGCAGCTTAACACTCTTGGCGGGAGAGCAGTTCTTC
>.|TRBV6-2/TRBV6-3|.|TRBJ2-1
CASNYRRSSFNAQFF
TGTGCCAGCAATTACCGTCGGAGCTCCTTCAATGCGCAGTTCTTC
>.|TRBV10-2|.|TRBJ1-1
CVRREPNTEAFF
TGCGTCAGGAGGGAACCGAACACTGAAGCTTTCTTT